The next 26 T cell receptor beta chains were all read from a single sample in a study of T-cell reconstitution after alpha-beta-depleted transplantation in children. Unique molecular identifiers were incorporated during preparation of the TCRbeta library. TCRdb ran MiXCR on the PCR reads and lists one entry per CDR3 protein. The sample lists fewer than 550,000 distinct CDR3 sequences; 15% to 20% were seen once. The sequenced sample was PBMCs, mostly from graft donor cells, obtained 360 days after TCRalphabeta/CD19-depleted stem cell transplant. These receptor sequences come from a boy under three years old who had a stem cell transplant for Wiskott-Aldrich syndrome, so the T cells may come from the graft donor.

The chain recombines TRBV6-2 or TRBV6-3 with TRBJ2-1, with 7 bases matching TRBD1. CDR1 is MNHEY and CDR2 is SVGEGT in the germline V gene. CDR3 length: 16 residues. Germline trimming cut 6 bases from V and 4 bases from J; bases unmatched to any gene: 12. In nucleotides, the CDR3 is TGTGCCAGCAGACCCAATAGGGGGCAGGTTTACAATGAGCAGTTCTTC. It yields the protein CASRPNRGQVYNEQFF.

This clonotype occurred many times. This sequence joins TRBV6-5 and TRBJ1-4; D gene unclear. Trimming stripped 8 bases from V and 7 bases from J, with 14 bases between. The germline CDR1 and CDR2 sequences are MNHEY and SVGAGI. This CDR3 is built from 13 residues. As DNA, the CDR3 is TGTGCCAGCCCTCATAAGGGAGGTGAAAAACTGTTTTTT. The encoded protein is CASPHKGGEKLFF.

In DNA form, the CDR3 reads TGTGCCACCAGTGATTTCGGGCTAGGGACCGGGGAGCTGTTTTTT. It encodes CATSDFGLGTGELFF. The chain couples TRBV24-1 to TRBJ2-2; no definite D call. V was cut by 1 base and J by 5 bases, with 10 bases left in between. CDR3 size: 15 residues. Germline CDR1 and CDR2: KGHDR and SFDVKD.

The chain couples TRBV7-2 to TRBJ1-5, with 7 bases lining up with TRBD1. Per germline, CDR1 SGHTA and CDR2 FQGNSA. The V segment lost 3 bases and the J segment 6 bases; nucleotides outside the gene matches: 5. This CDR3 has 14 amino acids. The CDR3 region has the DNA TGTGCCAGCAGCTTCCGACAGGGAAGTCAGCCCCAGCATTTT. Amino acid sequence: CASSFRQGSQPQHF. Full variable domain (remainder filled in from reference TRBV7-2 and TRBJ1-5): GAGVSQSPSNKVTEKGKDVELRCDPISGHTALYWYRQSLGQGLEFLIYFQGNSAPDKSGLPSDRFSAERTGGSVSTLTIQRTQQEDSAVYLCASSFRQGSQPQHFGDGTRLSIL.

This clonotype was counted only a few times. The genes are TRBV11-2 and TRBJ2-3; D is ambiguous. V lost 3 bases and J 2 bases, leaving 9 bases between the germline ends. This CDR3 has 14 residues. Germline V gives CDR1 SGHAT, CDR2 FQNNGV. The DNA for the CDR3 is TGTGCCAGCAGCTTCTACACCGCCACAGATACGCAGTATTTT. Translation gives CASSFYTATDTQYF.

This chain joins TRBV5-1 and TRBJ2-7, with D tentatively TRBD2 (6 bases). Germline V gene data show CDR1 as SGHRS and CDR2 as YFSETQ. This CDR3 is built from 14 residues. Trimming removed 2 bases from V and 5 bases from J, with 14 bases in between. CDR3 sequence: CASSFRLAGNEQYF. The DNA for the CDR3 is TGCGCCAGCAGCTTCAGGCTTGCGGGAAACGAGCAGTACTTC.

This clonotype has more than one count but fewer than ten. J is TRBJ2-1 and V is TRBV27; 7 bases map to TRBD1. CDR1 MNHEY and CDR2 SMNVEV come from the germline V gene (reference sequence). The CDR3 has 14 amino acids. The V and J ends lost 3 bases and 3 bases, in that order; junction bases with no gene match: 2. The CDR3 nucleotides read TGTGCCAGCAGTTTCCAGGGGGTCTACAATGAGCAGTTCTTC. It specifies CASSFQGVYNEQFF.

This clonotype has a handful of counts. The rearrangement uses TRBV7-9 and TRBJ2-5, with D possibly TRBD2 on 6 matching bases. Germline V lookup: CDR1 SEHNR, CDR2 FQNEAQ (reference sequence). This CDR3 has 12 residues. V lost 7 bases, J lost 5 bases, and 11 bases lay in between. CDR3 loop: CASTRDLETQYF. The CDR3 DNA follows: TGTGCCAGCACTAGGGACTTGGAGACCCAGTACTTC.

The CDR3 coding sequence is TGTGCCATCAGAGGGGCGGGAGAGACCCAGTACTTC. Amino acid sequence: CAIRGAGETQYF. The chain is built from TRBV10-3 and TRBJ2-5; either TRBD1 or TRBD2 may supply D (5 bases each). The CDR3 consists of 12 residues. V was cut by 6 bases and J by 4 bases, with 9 bases left in between. From germline, CDR1 is ENHRY and CDR2 SYGVKD.

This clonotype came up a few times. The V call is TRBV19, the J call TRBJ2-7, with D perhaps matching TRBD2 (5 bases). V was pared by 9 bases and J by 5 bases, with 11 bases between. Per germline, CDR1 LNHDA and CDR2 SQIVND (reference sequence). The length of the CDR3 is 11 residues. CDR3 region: CASRGRDEQYF. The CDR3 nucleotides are TGTGCCAGCCGTGGGCGGGACGAGCAGTACTTC.

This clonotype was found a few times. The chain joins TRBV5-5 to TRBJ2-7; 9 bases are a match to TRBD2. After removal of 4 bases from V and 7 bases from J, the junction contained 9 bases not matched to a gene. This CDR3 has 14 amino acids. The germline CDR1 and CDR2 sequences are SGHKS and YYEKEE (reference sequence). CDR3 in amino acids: CASSLEREVGEQYF. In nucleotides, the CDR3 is TGTGCCAGCAGCCTGGAGCGGGAGGTAGGAGAGCAGTACTTC.

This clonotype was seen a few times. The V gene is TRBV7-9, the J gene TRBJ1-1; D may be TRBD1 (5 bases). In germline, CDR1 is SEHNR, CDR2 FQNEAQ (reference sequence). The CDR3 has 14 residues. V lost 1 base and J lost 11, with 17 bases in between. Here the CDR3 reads CASSLGQTRRGAFF. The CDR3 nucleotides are TGTGCCAGCAGCTTAGGCCAGACCCGTCGGGGGGCTTTCTTT. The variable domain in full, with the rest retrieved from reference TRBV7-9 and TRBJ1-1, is DTGVSQNPRHKITKRGQNVTFRCDPISEHNRLYWYRQTLGQGPEFLTYFQNEAQLEKSRLLSDRFSAERPKGSFSTLEIQRTEQGDSAMYLCASSLGQTRRGAFFGQGTRLTVV.

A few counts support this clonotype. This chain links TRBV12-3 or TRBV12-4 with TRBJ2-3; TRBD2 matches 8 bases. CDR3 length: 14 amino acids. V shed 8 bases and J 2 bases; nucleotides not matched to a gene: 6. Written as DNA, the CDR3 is TGTGCCAGCCTTCGGGGGGGGGACACAGATACGCAGTATTTT. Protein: CASLRGGDTDTQYF.

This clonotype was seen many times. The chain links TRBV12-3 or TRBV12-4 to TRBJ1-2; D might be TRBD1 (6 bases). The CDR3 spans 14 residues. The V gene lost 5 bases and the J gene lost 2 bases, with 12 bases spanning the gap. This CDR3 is CASSQGQLNYGYTF. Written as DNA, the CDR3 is TGTGCCAGCAGTCAAGGACAGCTCAACTATGGCTACACCTTC.

The CDR3 nucleotides read TGCAGTGCTGAACTAGCGGGAGTACGTCACTCCTACAATGAGCAGTTCTTC. It yields the protein CSAELAGVRHSYNEQFF. This rearrangement joins TRBV20-1 to TRBJ2-1, with 11 bases identical to TRBD2. The CDR3 has 17 residues. Germline values: CDR1 DFQATT, CDR2 SNEGSKA (reference sequence). Trimming removed 5 bases from V and 0 bases from J; junction bases left unmatched: 9.

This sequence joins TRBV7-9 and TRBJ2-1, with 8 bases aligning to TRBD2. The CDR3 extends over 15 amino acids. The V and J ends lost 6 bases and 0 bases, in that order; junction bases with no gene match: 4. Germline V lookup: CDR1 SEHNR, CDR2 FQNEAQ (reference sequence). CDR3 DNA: TGTGCCAGCAGAACTAGCGGTTTCTCCTACAATGAGCAGTTCTTC. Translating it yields CASRTSGFSYNEQFF.

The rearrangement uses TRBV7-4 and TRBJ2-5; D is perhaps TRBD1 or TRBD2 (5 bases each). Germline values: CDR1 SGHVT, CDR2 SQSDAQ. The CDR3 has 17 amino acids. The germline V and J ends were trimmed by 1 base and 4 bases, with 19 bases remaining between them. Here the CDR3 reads CASSLVNSGQWAETQYF. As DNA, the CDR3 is TGTGCCAGCAGCTTAGTGAACTCGGGGCAGTGGGCAGAGACCCAGTACTTC.

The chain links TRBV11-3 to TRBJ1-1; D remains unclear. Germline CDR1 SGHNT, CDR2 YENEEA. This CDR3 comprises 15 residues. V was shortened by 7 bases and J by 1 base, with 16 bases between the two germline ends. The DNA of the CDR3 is TGTGCCAGCATCTCGAGGGCACATGAGAACACTGAAGCTTTCTTT. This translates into CASISRAHENTEAFF.

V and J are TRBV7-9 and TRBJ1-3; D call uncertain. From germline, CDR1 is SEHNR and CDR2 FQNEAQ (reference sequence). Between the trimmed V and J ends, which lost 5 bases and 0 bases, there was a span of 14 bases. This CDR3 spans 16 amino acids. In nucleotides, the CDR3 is TGTGCCAGCAGCCTTGGGATCGGGTTCTCTGGAAACACCATATATTTT. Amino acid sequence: CASSLGIGFSGNTIYF.

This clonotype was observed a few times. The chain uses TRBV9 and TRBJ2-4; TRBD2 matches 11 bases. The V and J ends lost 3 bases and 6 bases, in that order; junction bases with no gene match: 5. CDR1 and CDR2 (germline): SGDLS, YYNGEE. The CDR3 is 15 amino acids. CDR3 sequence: CASSESGTSGNIQYF. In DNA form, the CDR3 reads TGTGCCAGCAGCGAGTCCGGGACTAGCGGAAACATTCAGTACTTC.

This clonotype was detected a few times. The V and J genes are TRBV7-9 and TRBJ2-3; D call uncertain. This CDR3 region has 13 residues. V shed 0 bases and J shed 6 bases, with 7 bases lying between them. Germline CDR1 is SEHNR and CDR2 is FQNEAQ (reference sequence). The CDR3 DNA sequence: TGTGCCAGCAGCTTAGCGGACGCCGATACGCAGTATTTT. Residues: CASSLADADTQYF.

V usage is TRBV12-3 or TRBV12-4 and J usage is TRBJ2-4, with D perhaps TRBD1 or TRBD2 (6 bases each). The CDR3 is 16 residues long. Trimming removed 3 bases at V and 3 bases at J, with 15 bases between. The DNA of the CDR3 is TGTGCCAGCAGTTTTGGAGGGGCAGGGGACAAAAACATTCAGTACTTC. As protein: CASSFGGAGDKNIQYF.

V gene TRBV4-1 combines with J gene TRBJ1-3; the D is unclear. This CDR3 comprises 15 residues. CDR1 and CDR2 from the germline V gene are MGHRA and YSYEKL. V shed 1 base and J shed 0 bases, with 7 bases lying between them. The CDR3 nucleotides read TGCGCCAGCAGCCAAGCTATGACCTCTGGAAACACCATATATTTT. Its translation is CASSQAMTSGNTIYF.

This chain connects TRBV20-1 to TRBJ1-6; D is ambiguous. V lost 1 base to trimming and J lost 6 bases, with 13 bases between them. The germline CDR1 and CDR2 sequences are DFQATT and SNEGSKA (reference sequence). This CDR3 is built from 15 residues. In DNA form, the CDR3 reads TGCAGTGCTAGAGGATCCGTCTCCCGTAATTCACCCCTCCACTTT. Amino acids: CSARGSVSRNSPLHF.

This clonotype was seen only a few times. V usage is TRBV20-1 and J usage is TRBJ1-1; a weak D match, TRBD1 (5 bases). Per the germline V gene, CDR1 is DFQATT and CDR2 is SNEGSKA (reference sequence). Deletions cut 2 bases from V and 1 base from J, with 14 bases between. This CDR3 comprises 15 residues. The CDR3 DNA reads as TGCAGTGCTAGAATGCCAGGGATTAAGAACACTGAAGCTTTCTTT. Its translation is CSARMPGIKNTEAFF.

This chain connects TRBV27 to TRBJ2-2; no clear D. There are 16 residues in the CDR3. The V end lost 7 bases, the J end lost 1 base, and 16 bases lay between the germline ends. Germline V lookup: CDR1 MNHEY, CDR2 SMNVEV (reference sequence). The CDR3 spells CASTTGRNLNTGELFF. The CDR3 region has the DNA TGTGCCAGCACCACCGGACGGAATTTGAACACCGGGGAGCTGTTTTTT.